This T cell receptor (beta chain) was recovered during a study of vaccination effects on CD4 cells after COVID-19. The method was immunoSEQ multiplex PCR; TCRdb's version includes in-frame clones alone and lacks a portion of them. The sample yields 50,000 or so clones, 65% to 80% seen once. Turning to this clone: Its matching antigen is unknown.

This CDR3 is built from 12 residues. The V and J ends lost 6 bases and 5 bases respectively, with 10 bases between them. From germline, CDR1 is LNHNV and CDR2 YYDKDF (reference sequence). Culture lasted about ten days before CD4+ T cell isolation. The source was CD4+ T cells from PBMCs cultured without peptide, collected before COVID-19 vaccination. The chain has TRBV15 and TRBJ2-5; tentative D call: TRBD2 (5 bases). The sequence was obtained from a human donor who received a COVID-19 vaccine. The CDR3 here is CATSPPGETQYF. The CDR3, as DNA: TGTGCCACCAGTCCCCCGGGGGAGACCCAGTACTTC.